This T cell receptor (beta chain) was recorded in a study of T cell responses to AZD1222 COVID-19 vaccine (dated by TCRdb to the early 2020s). Background on the whole study: TCR sequencing was performed for 230 to 250 trial participants, of whom approximately 200 were given two doses of AZD1222 and around 25 were given two doses of MenACWY control vaccine. Trial participants were enrolled by age into 18-55, 56-69 and 70-plus year subgroups, with roughly 150, 30 and 60 TCR-sequenced participants respectively.

The CDR3 regions of human TCRbeta chains were analyzed by immunosequencing. In the authors' own workflow: TCRs in the repertoires were matched against a reference library of SARS-CoV-2-specific TCRs that had been generated with the MIRA antigen-specificity platform. Breadth meant the fraction of unique TCRs that were SARS-CoV-2-associated, whereas depth meant the fraction of total T cells that were SARS-CoV-2-associated. Using the MIRA data, each spike-specific TCR was mapped to the spike region that the TCR reacts to and placed in a CD4 or CD8 class. Log10-transformed breadth and depth values were compared by one-way ANOVA with Sidak's multiple comparisons tests. TCRdb's version of the immuneACCESS table is confined to in-frame rearrangements and falls short of the full clone set. An unresolved V gene accounts for under half of the shortfall where checked; the remainder is of unknown origin. The D gene and trimming were derived from the DNA, and the V and J assignments and clone size from that table. This sample is represented by 90,000 to 120,000 clones; about 90% of them were singletons. Together, the top ten hold about 8.1% of the sample.

Only one count was recorded for this clone. Its cognate antigen has yet to be identified. One base away there is no much larger clone; base qualities are not given. General study outcomes and caveats: The vaccine-associated CD4 TCRs covered the entire spike protein, and the dominant responses fell in regions 160-218 and 743-854. Epitopes outside the regions mutated in the B.1.351 and B.1.1.7 variants were reportedly recognized by nearly half of the unique spike-specific TCRs. No day 14 peak-response samples were available, so repertoires were characterized only after the peak T cell response. The 56-69-year group was small, and its depth increase did not reach significance, likely because of low power. Participants were mostly white British, with more females than males. The authors suggested clonal diversity may have been underestimated. Conclusions about previously exposed vaccinees were limited because only six AZD1222 recipients were SARS-CoV-2 seropositive at baseline. After two AZD1222 doses, spike-specific TCR breadth and depth were significantly higher than at day 0 and than in MenACWY recipients.

In light of the paper, this sample's time point label describes: about 28 days (+/-7) after the second vaccine dose. AZD1222 recipients given second doses at about 4 weeks or at about 12 weeks were pooled, since spike-specific TCR depth and breadth were not found to differ between the two schedules. Vaccinee samples came from UK trials COV001 and COV002, including a single-blind randomized controlled phase 2/3 trial of AZD1222 (ChAdOx1 nCoV-19) in healthy adults. For TCRbeta chain sequencing, PBMC samples were collected from trial participants at day 0 and at day 28 after the second dose. The receptor's source is an adult who received the AZD1222 COVID-19 vaccine. The sample was peripheral blood, taken 28 days after the second AZD1222 dose.

The CDR3 corresponds to CASRTDEAFF. The DNA is TGTGCCAGCAGGACAGATGAAGCTTTCTTT. The chain links TRBV6-5 with TRBJ1-1, with a weak D call of TRBD1 (5 bases match). Counted from cysteine to phenylalanine, this CDR3 has 10 amino acids. Only the CDR3 DNA stays, 30 bases, in frame from base 1. V gives up 6 bases and J gives up 7 bases, and the segment between their germline ends measures 6 bases. The CDR1 and CDR2 encoded by the germline V gene are MNHEY and SVGAGI.